This T cell receptor beta chain was documented in a study of CD8+ T cells in alopecia areata. Broader study findings: Uncertainty remains about how baseline CD8+ expansion links to response, with one nonresponder.

This CDR3 comprises 16 residues. V lost 6 bases, J lost 4 bases, and 9 bases stayed unmatched. CDR1 is MDHEN and CDR2 is SYDVKM in the germline V gene. As regards this clone: Its matching antigen is unknown.

The treatment: oral pan-JAK inhibitor, 5-10 mg twice daily. Extracted from the samples, RNA was reverse transcribed into cDNA to serve as the sequencing template. Measured with immunoSEQ multiplex PCR; TCRdb has only the in-frame clones, and not every one. The sample shows fewer than 350,000 clones, 58% of them seen only once. This sequence originates from a human donor with alopecia areata. This rearrangement joins TRBV28 to TRBJ1-2; 12 nucleotides match TRBD1. The specimen was CD4+ T cells sorted from blood, collected at week 24, from a patient treated with tofacitinib. CDR3 amino acids: CASRRDRGRRSYGYTF. CDR3 coding DNA: TGTGCCAGCAGGCGGGACAGGGGGCGTCGGAGCTATGGCTACACCTTC.